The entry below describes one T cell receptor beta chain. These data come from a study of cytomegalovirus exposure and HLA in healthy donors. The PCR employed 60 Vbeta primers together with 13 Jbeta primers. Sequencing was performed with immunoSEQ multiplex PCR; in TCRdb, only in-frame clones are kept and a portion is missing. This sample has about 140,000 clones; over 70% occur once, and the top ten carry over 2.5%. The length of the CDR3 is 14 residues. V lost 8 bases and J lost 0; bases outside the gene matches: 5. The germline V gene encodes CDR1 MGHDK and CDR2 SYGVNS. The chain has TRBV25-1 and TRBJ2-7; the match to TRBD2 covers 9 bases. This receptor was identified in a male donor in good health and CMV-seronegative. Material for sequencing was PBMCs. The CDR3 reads CASSSSGSSYEQYF. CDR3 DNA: TGTGCCAGCTCCAGTAGCGGGAGCTCCTACGAGCAGTACTTC.